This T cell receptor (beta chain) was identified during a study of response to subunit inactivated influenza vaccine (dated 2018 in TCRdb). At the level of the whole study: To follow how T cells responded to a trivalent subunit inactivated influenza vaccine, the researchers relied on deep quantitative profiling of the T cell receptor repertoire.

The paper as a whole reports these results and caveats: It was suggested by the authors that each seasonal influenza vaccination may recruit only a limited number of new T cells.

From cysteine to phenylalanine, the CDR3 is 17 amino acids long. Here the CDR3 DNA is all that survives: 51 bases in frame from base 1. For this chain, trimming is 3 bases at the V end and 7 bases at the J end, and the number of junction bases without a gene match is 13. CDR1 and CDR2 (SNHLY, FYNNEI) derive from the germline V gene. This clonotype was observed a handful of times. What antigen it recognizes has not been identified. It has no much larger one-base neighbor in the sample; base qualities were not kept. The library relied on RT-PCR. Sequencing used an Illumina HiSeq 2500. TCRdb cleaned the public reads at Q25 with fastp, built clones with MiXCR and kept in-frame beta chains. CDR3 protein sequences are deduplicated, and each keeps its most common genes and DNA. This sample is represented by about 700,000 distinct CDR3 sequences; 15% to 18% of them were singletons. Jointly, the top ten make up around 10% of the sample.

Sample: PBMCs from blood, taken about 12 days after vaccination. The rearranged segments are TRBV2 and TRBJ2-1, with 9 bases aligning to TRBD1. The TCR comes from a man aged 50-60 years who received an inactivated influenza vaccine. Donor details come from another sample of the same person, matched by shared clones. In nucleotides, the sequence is TGTGCCAGCAGTGACCGCCGCGGGACAGGGCCATGGAATGAGCAGTTCTTC. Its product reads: CASSDRRGTGPWNEQFF.